Shown below are 23 T cell receptor beta chains from a single sample sequenced in a study of cytomegalovirus exposure and HLA in healthy donors (dated 2017 in TCRdb). Libraries were made using the immunoSEQ multiplex PCR assay. A mixture of 60 forward primers for TCR Vbeta segments and 13 reverse primers for TCR Jbeta segments was used in the multiplex PCR. The clones in this table, taken by TCRdb from immuneACCESS, are in-frame only. Not every clone is retained; where verified, under half of the shortfall comes from an unresolved V gene, and the cause of the rest is unknown. The sample table records approximately 150,000 clones; more than 75% of these occur just once. Together, the top ten hold roughly 3.6% of the sample. Source material: PBMCs. Receptors were obtained from a human donor in good health.

The chain is built from TRBV25-1 and TRBJ1-4; D gene unclear. V was cut by 2 bases and J by 8 bases, with 15 bases left in between. The CDR3 is made up of 15 amino acids. Germline CDR1 and CDR2: MGHDK and SYGVNS. The CDR3 is CASSERLRVGEKLFF. CDR3 bases: TGTGCCAGCAGTGAACGTTTGAGGGTAGGCGAAAAACTGTTTTTT.

The chain combines TRBV30 with TRBJ1-2; the D gene is possibly TRBD1 (6 bases). The CDR3 spans 14 residues. In germline, CDR1 is GTSNPN, CDR2 SVGIG (reference sequence). The V and J ends lost 1 base and 5 bases respectively, with 14 bases between them. CDR3 loop: CAWSGEGVWYGYTF. DNA of the CDR3: TGTGCCTGGAGTGGAGAGGGGGTTTGGTATGGCTACACCTTC.

The V gene is TRBV9, the J gene TRBJ2-1, with TRBD2 matching 12 bases. V shed 4 bases, J shed 4 bases, and the junction held 6 bases outside the gene matches. The CDR3 length is 16 residues. Looked up from germline, CDR1 is SGDLS and CDR2 is YYNGEE. The CDR3 DNA is TGTGCCAGCAGCCCCCGACTAGCGGGGGAATACAATGAGCAGTTCTTC. Its protein product is CASSPRLAGEYNEQFF. Drawing the rest from reference TRBV9 and TRBJ2-1, the complete variable domain is DSGVTQTPKHLITATGQRVTLRCSPRSGDLSVYWYQQSLDQGLQFLIQYYNGEERAKGNILERFSAQQFPDLHSELNLSSLELGDSALYFCASSPRLAGEYNEQFFGPGTRLTVL.

The V call is TRBV7-8, the J call TRBJ1-5; D is possibly TRBD1 (6 bases). Per germline, CDR1 SGHVS and CDR2 FQNEAQ. The CDR3 has 15 amino acids. With 3 bases removed from V and 2 bases from J, the gap between germline ends came to 11 bases. CDR3 sequence reads: CASSFSGVGNQPQHF. Here the CDR3 DNA reads TGTGCCAGCAGCTTCTCAGGGGTTGGCAATCAGCCCCAGCATTTT.

The rearrangement links TRBV5-6 to TRBJ2-1; TRBD1 matches 10 bases. Germline values: CDR1 SGHDT, CDR2 YYEEEE. Germline trimming cut 3 bases from V and 9 bases from J; bases unmatched to any gene: 3. The CDR3 sequence is 13 residues long. CDR3 residues: CASSYGTGAEQFF. Here the CDR3 DNA reads TGTGCCAGCAGCTACGGGACAGGGGCTGAGCAGTTCTTC.

This clone was recorded only once. The rearrangement links TRBV13 to TRBJ2-5; tentatively, D is TRBD1 (6 bases). The CDR3 length is 14 residues. CDR1 and CDR2 (germline): PRHDT, FYEKMQ (reference sequence). Trimming took off 5 bases at V and 0 bases at J, with 10 bases between the two ends. As DNA, the CDR3 is TGTGCCAGCAGCCTACAGGGTTACCAAGAGACCCAGTACTTC. Translation gives CASSLQGYQETQYF.

The chain combines TRBV28 with TRBJ1-1; D is undetermined. The CDR3 consists of 13 residues. Between the trimmed V and J ends, which lost 5 bases and 1 base, there was a span of 8 bases. Germline lookup yields CDR1 MDHEN and CDR2 SYDVKM. The CDR3 DNA sequence: TGTGCCAGCAGTCCTCGGAGGAACACTGAAGCTTTCTTT. Translating it yields CASSPRRNTEAFF.

The chain is built from TRBV4-1 and TRBJ1-1; D remains unclear. Germline loops: CDR1 MGHRA, CDR2 YSYEKL. The CDR3 is made up of 13 amino acids. Trimming left V 4 bases short and J 4 bases short, with 10 bases between. CDR3 in amino acids: CASSRAGVTEAFF. As DNA, the CDR3 is TGCGCCAGCAGCCGGGCGGGTGTCACTGAAGCTTTCTTT.

The chain recombines TRBV6-6 with TRBJ2-7, with 7 nucleotides matching TRBD1. The trim removed 3 bases at V and 3 bases at J, leaving 2 bases unmatched. CDR1 is MNHNY and CDR2 is SVGAGI in the germline V gene (reference sequence). This CDR3 contains 13 residues. Written as DNA, the CDR3 is TGTGCCAGCAGTTATACAGGGGACTACGAGCAGTACTTC. It codes for CASSYTGDYEQYF.

About this clone: The junction shows a germline mismatch at one end, possibly a read error. The gene calls are TRBV6-1 and TRBJ1-2; weak D call: TRBD1 (6 bases). The CDR3 is made up of 14 amino acids. Germline CDR1 MNHNS, CDR2 SASEGT. This CDR3 reads CASSPQGRRNGYPF. The CDR3 nucleotides read TGTGCCAGCAGTCCACAGGGCAGGCGAAATGGCTACCCCTTC.

The chain joins TRBV25-1 to TRBJ1-4; D may be TRBD1 (5 bases). CDR1 and CDR2 (germline): MGHDK, SYGVNS. Trimming cost V 9 bases and J 4 bases, with 9 bases left between them. The CDR3 covers 12 residues. The CDR3 DNA follows: TGTGCCAGTCAGGGAGGTAATGAAAAACTGTTTTTT. Translation gives CASQGGNEKLFF.

This chain joins TRBV7-8 and TRBJ2-7; the match to TRBD1 covers 9 bases. The V segment lost 4 bases and the J segment 3 bases; nucleotides outside the gene matches: 10. Germline-derived CDR1 and CDR2 are SGHVS and FQNEAQ. The CDR3 extends over 16 amino acids. The CDR3 protein is CASSSGTGRLLYEQYF. The CDR3 DNA follows: TGTGCCAGCAGCTCCGGGACAGGGAGACTTCTCTACGAGCAGTACTTC.

This clone was detected only a few times. The rearrangement uses TRBV29-1 and TRBJ2-5; TRBD2 is a possible D gene (6 bases). V shed 2 bases and J shed 2 bases, with 12 bases lying between them. From germline, CDR1 is SQVTM and CDR2 ANQGSEA. This CDR3 is 14 amino acids long. CDR3 loop: CSVERRARQETQYF. The CDR3 DNA is TGCAGCGTTGAAAGGAGGGCCAGACAAGAGACCCAGTACTTC. The complete variable domain, with remaining parts taken from reference TRBV29-1 and TRBJ2-5, reads SAVISQKPSRDICQRGTSLTIQCQVDSQVTMMFWYRQQPGQSLTLIATANQGSEATYESGFVIDKFPISRPNLTFSTLTVSNMSPEDSSIYLCSVERRARQETQYFGPGTRLLVL.

The chain joins TRBV2 to TRBJ2-7; 9 positions agree with TRBD1. From germline, CDR1 is SNHLY and CDR2 FYNNEI. After removal of 10 bases from V and 6 bases from J, the junction contained 13 bases not matched to a gene. The CDR3 extends over 14 amino acids. In DNA, the CDR3 is TGTGCCACCTTACCCCGGGACAGGGATGGCGAGCAGTACTTC. Translated, it gives CATLPRDRDGEQYF.

This clone has a handful of counts. V gene TRBV6-4 combines with J gene TRBJ1-1; D is undetermined. Germline CDR1 reads MRHNA; CDR2 reads SNTAGT. Trimming left V 0 bases short and J 6 bases short, with 5 bases between. The CDR3 is 12 amino acids. The CDR3 spells CASSDSGSEAFF. The CDR3 DNA reads as TGTGCCAGCAGTGACTCCGGGTCTGAAGCTTTCTTT.

The chain joins TRBV6-5 to TRBJ2-7; TRBD2 might be the D (5 bases). CDR1 and CDR2 (germline): MNHEY, SVGAGI. Trimming shortened V by 6 bases and J by 0 bases, and 15 bases separated the two germline ends. This CDR3 contains 15 residues. CDR3 nucleotides: TGTGCCAGCAGGGCGGGCGGGTCCAGCTCCTACGAGCAGTACTTC. It yields the protein CASRAGGSSSYEQYF.

This rearrangement joins TRBV7-8 to TRBJ1-2; TRBD1 is a possible D gene (5 bases). Germline CDR1 SGHVS, CDR2 FQNEAQ. V was clipped by 2 bases and J by 7 bases, with 11 bases between them. CDR3 size: 13 residues. DNA of the CDR3: TGTGCCAGCAGCTTACAGGGAACGGGTGGCTACACCTTC. Translating gives CASSLQGTGGYTF. Based on the CDR3 plus reference TRBV7-8 and TRBJ1-2, the full variable domain is GAGVSQSPRYKVAKRGQDVALRCDPISGHVSLFWYQQALGQGPEFLTYFQNEAQLDKSGLPSDRFFAERPEGSVSTLKIQRTQQEDSAVYLCASSLQGTGGYTFGSGTRLTVV.

As regards this clone: The same CDR3 can be traced to other DNA sequences in this sample. The chain has TRBV27 and TRBJ2-1; 7 nucleotides align to TRBD2. The length of the CDR3 is 15 residues. V gave up 3 bases and J gave up 3 bases; unmatched junction bases: 5. Germline lookup yields CDR1 MNHEY and CDR2 SMNVEV (reference sequence). The CDR3 nucleotides are TGTGCCAGCAGTTTGAGTGGCGGGAGCTACAATGAGCAGTTCTTC. It yields the protein CASSLSGGSYNEQFF.

This clone was recorded once. The chain carries TRBV7-6 and TRBJ2-7; 7 bases are shared with TRBD1. Germline CDR1 and CDR2: SGHVS and FNYEAQ. This CDR3 has 15 amino acids. Trimming cost V 4 bases and J 5 bases; bases outside gene matches: 11. CDR3 nucleotides: TGTGCCAGCAGCTCACCCGACAGGGTCGACGACGAGCAGTACTTC. As protein: CASSSPDRVDDEQYF.

This clone was detected a few times. V usage is TRBV19 and J usage is TRBJ1-5; the D gene is possibly TRBD1 (6 bases). This CDR3 has 16 amino acids. Germline V lookup: CDR1 LNHDA, CDR2 SQIVND (reference sequence). V was pared by 3 bases and J by 0 bases, with 12 bases between. CDR3 in amino acids: CASSISPGVSNQPQHF. In DNA form, the CDR3 reads TGTGCCAGTAGTATTAGTCCAGGGGTTAGCAATCAGCCCCAGCATTTT.

In the case of this clone: Germline is not matched at one junction end, which may reflect a read error. The chain carries TRBV7-9 and TRBJ2-1; TRBD2 might be the D (6 bases). Germline V gene lookup returns CDR1 SEHNR and CDR2 FQNEAQ (reference sequence). The CDR3 runs to 18 residues. Written as DNA, the CDR3 is TGTTCCAGCAGCTTAGCGCCACTATTAGCGACTAGCTACAATGAGCAGTTCTTC. Residues: CSSSLAPLLATSYNEQFF. The entire variable domain, with the rest obtained from reference TRBV7-9 and TRBJ2-1, is as follows: DTGVSQNPRHKITKRGQNVTFRCDPISEHNRLYWYRQTLGQGPEFLTYFQNEAQLEKSRLLSDRFSAERPKGSFSTLEIQRTEQGDSAMYLCSSSLAPLLATSYNEQFFGPGTRLTVL.

CDR3 sequence reads: CASSDGGREAFF. The CDR3 DNA reads TGTGCCAGCAGTGATGGAGGGCGGGAAGCTTTCTTT. The V and J genes are TRBV2 and TRBJ1-1, with no clear D. Per germline, CDR1 SNHLY and CDR2 FYNNEI. The CDR3 spans 12 residues. V was trimmed by 3 bases and J by 8 bases, leaving 10 bases between them.

This clone has only a few counts. The chain joins TRBV4-1 to TRBJ2-1; possibly TRBD2 for D (6 bases). The germline CDR1 and CDR2 sequences are MGHRA and YSYEKL. The length of the CDR3 is 18 residues. V lost 0 bases and J 9 bases, leaving 24 bases between the germline ends. Here the CDR3 reads CASSQDSLQVPVEGEQFF. CDR3 DNA sequence: TGCGCCAGCAGCCAAGATTCGTTGCAGGTCCCGGTGGAGGGTGAGCAGTTCTTC.